The 18 T cell receptor beta chains in this list originate from one sample, sequenced in a study of blood T cells in healthy people across ages (dated by TCRdb to the mid-2010s). Receptors were amplified or captured by 5' RACE. Instrument used: Illumina HiSeq 2500. The second PCR ran for about 6 to 11 cycles and used a J-beta primer mix along with a sample-barcoded 5' primer. TCRdb reran the public reads through fastp at Q25 and MiXCR, keeping productive beta chains. Each entry is one CDR3 protein sequence, shown with its most common DNA and genes. The sample data list some 1.5 million distinct CDR3 sequences, and roughly 27% of these were observed just once. Roughly 8.2% of the sample is held by the ten biggest clonotypes. Sequenced: blood. Every receptor here comes from a woman younger than 45 in good health.

This clonotype was detected many times. The V and J genes are TRBV5-5 and TRBJ2-7; D ambiguous. This CDR3 spans 14 amino acids. Trimming left V 7 bases short and J 1 base short, with 15 bases between. CDR1 is SGHKS and CDR2 is YYEKEE in the germline V gene (reference sequence). DNA of the CDR3: TGTGCCAGCCGGCCGGGTCGGCAGTCCTACGAGCAGTACTTC. Translation gives CASRPGRQSYEQYF.

This clonotype was observed a few times. J is TRBJ2-3 and V is TRBV5-1, with TRBD1 matching over 9 bases. There are 13 residues in the CDR3. The junction had 4 bases not matched to a gene; V was cut back by 7 bases and J by 4 bases. The germline V gene encodes CDR1 SGHRS and CDR2 YFSETQ. Here the CDR3 reads CASGDRVADTQYF. The CDR3 DNA follows: TGCGCCAGCGGGGACAGGGTGGCAGATACGCAGTATTTT.

This clonotype turned up a few times. The gene calls are TRBV12-3 or TRBV12-4 and TRBJ2-5, with D possibly TRBD2 on 6 matching bases. CDR3 length: 15 residues. The V end lost 7 bases, the J end lost 0 bases, and 15 bases lay between the germline ends. DNA for the CDR3: TGTGCCAGCACCAAGGAGTCGGGAGACCAAGAGACCCAGTACTTC. The encoded protein is CASTKESGDQETQYF.

The genes are TRBV20-1 and TRBJ2-4, with TRBD2 matching 8 bases. Per the germline V gene, CDR1 is DFQATT and CDR2 is SNEGSKA (reference sequence). Unmatched junction bases numbered 14, after V lost 6 bases and J lost 13 bases. The length of the CDR3 is 13 residues. The CDR3 spells CSAPGSGGREQYF. For the CDR3, the DNA is TGCAGTGCCCCGGGGAGCGGGGGCCGGGAGCAGTACTTC.

This clonotype showed up many times. The V gene is TRBV29-1, the J gene TRBJ1-2; D gene ambiguous. Trimming stripped 3 bases from V and 4 bases from J, with 9 bases between. CDR1 SQVTM and CDR2 ANQGSEA come from the germline V gene. The CDR3 runs 12 residues. CDR3 bases: TGCAGCGTTGACAGAGGAATCTATGGCTACACCTTC. It specifies CSVDRGIYGYTF.

This clonotype has at least ten counts. This chain connects TRBV20-1 to TRBJ1-2; TRBD1 might be the D (5 bases). In germline, CDR1 is DFQATT, CDR2 SNEGSKA (reference sequence). The V end was cut by 4 bases, the J end by 3 bases, with 9 bases between. This CDR3 region has 12 residues. The CDR3 sequence is CSATTGYYGYTF. The CDR3 DNA reads as TGCAGTGCTACAACAGGCTACTATGGCTACACCTTC.

The chain has TRBV5-1 and TRBJ1-2; TRBD1 agrees at 7 bases. J was trimmed by 3 bases and V by 3 bases; bases with no gene match: 8. The germline V gene has CDR1 SGHRS and CDR2 YFSETQ. The CDR3 is 15 residues long. CDR3 residues: CASSSDRASYYGYTF. The CDR3, as DNA: TGCGCCAGCAGCTCCGACAGGGCCTCTTACTATGGCTACACCTTC.

This clonotype was recorded many times. The genes are TRBV10-3 and TRBJ1-2; D is undetermined. The germline CDR1 and CDR2 sequences are ENHRY and SYGVKD. The CDR3 is 15 amino acids. The ends were cut back, 1 base at V and 6 bases at J, with 15 bases in the middle. CDR3 region: CAISEWAVEGNGYTF. DNA for the CDR3: TGTGCCATCAGTGAGTGGGCAGTGGAGGGCAATGGCTACACCTTC.

Of note for this clonotype: An end of the junction does not agree with germline; a read error may underlie this. The rearrangement links TRBV7-2 to TRBJ1-4, with a weak D call TRBD1 (5 bases). Germline loops: CDR1 SGHTA, CDR2 FQGNSA. This CDR3 comprises 15 residues. The CDR3 loop reads CARSSQGSSNEKLFF. CDR3 nucleotide sequence: TGTGCCAGAAGCTCCCAGGGCAGCTCTAATGAAAAACTGTTTTTT.

This clonotype has more than one count but fewer than ten. This chain joins TRBV28 and TRBJ2-7, with TRBD1 identical over 8 bases. Germline loops: CDR1 MDHEN, CDR2 SYDVKM. J lost 5 bases, V lost 0 bases, and 6 bases had no gene match. This CDR3 has 15 residues. CDR3 sequence: CASSLWGRGLDEQYF. CDR3 nucleotides: TGTGCCAGCAGTTTATGGGGCAGGGGGCTCGACGAGCAGTACTTC.

This clonotype has more than one count but fewer than ten. The V gene is TRBV27, the J gene TRBJ2-5; maybe TRBD2 (6 bases). V was shortened by 7 bases and J by 5 bases, with 20 bases between the two germline ends. The CDR3 is made up of 15 amino acids. In germline, CDR1 is MNHEY, CDR2 SMNVEV (reference sequence). CDR3 bases: TGTGCCAGCACCCGACTAGGTGGATTGGGGGAGACCCAGTACTTC. This encodes CASTRLGGLGETQYF.

This clonotype was seen only once. This clone may be a read error of a much larger clone one base away. The V gene is TRBV29-1, the J gene TRBJ2-1; no clear D. The J call may be wrong; the DNA end is better matched by TRBJ2-7. The CDR3 totals 13 residues. Germline V gene sequence: CDR1 SQVTM, CDR2 ANQGSEA. CDR3 sequence (DNA): TGCGGCGTTGGAACCTTACGTATTGACGAGCAGTACTTC. Protein sequence: CGVGTLRIDEQYF.

This clonotype has more than one count but fewer than ten. The V call is TRBV7-9, the J call TRBJ2-1; D could derive from TRBD1 or TRBD2 (7 bases each). Germline V gene sequence: CDR1 SEHNR, CDR2 FQNEAQ (reference sequence). Trimming cost V 3 bases and J 10 bases, with 16 bases left between them. The CDR3 consists of 14 residues. For the CDR3, the DNA is TGTGCCAGCAGCTTCAGCAGGGGGGGCTACGAGCAGTTCTTC. The encoded protein is CASSFSRGGYEQFF.

This clonotype appeared a few times. This chain joins TRBV28 and TRBJ1-1; possibly TRBD1 for D (5 bases). Between the trimmed V and J ends, which lost 2 bases and 1 base, there was a span of 17 bases. Germline V gene data show CDR1 as MDHEN and CDR2 as SYDVKM. The CDR3 spans 17 residues. The CDR3 DNA sequence: TGTGCCAGCAGTTTAACGAGGGGCGCTACGGGGAACACTGAAGCTTTCTTT. Translated: CASSLTRGATGNTEAFF.

This clonotype turned up a few times. The chain combines TRBV7-9 with TRBJ2-5; D call uncertain. Germline assignment: CDR1 SEHNR and CDR2 FQNEAQ (reference sequence). Trimming took off 9 bases at V and 1 base at J, with 9 bases between the two ends. The CDR3 is 12 residues long. CDR3 in amino acids: CASEQTQETQYF. DNA for the CDR3: TGTGCCAGTGAACAGACCCAAGAGACCCAGTACTTC. Looking up the rest from reference TRBV7-9 and TRBJ2-5 gives the full variable domain: DTGVSQNPRHKITKRGQNVTFRCDPISEHNRLYWYRQTLGQGPEFLTYFQNEAQLEKSRLLSDRFSAERPKGSFSTLEIQRTEQGDSAMYLCASEQTQETQYFGPGTRLLVL.

This clonotype was seen a handful of times. The V and J genes are TRBV15 and TRBJ1-2; 8 nucleotides agree with TRBD1. Germline V gives CDR1 LNHNV, CDR2 YYDKDF (reference sequence). This CDR3 region has 15 residues. J was trimmed by 4 bases and V by 3 bases; bases with no gene match: 7. In DNA form, the CDR3 reads TGTGCCACCAGCAGGGGAGCGGACAGGGCCTATGGCTACACCTTC. As protein: CATSRGADRAYGYTF.

This clonotype came up many times. The V and J genes are TRBV28 and TRBJ2-5; 14 bases align to TRBD2. The ends lost 5 bases at V and 5 bases at J; junction bases unmatched: 16. Germline V gene sequence: CDR1 MDHEN, CDR2 SYDVKM. This CDR3 is built from 19 residues. In DNA, the CDR3 is TGTGCCAGCAGTGGTGCGTCCCGGGGACTAGCGGGAGTACGGGAGACCCAGTACTTC. This translates into CASSGASRGLAGVRETQYF.

The chain links TRBV12-3 or TRBV12-4 to TRBJ2-3; D possibly corresponds to TRBD1 (6 bases). V shed 1 base and J shed 4 bases, with 15 bases lying between them. This CDR3 has 16 amino acids. The CDR3 sequence: CASSLVGGIGADTQYF. The CDR3 coding sequence is TGTGCCAGCAGTTTAGTAGGGGGAATTGGAGCAGATACGCAGTATTTT.